Listed below are T cell receptor beta chains from one sample, sequenced in a study of shared clonotypes between healthy human individuals. The protocol was immunoSEQ multiplex PCR, while the TCRdb copy is restricted to in-frame clones and leaves out a portion. The data contain under 2,500,000 clones, almost 96% of them singletons. Sequenced: naive CD4+ T cells sorted from blood. These receptors were obtained from a man aged 18 to 29 in good health. Both conserved end residues are trimmed from each CDR3.

V: TRBV7-2
J: TRBJ2-3
CDR3: ASSVRTRPDTQY

V: TRBV10-3
J: TRBJ2-7
CDR3: AISGLAGGDEQY

V: TRBV5-1
J: TRBJ2-3
CDR3: ASSLQAGGHTDTQY

V: TRBV6-5
J: TRBJ2-7
CDR3: ASSPRDSLYEQY

V: TRBV5-1
J: TRBJ2-3
CDR3: ASSSNPAGVIDTQY

V: TRBV2
J: TRBJ2-3
CDR3: ASSAQSGRARTDTQY

V: TRBV2
J: TRBJ2-1
CDR3: AGSSIGNNEQF

V: TRBV28
J: TRBJ2-5
CDR3: ASSLGWWETQY

V: TRBV9
J: TRBJ2-5
CDR3: ASSVGTSGAGTQY

V: TRBV11-2
J: TRBJ2-3
CDR3: ASSLALAGTTDTQY

V: TRBV6-1
J: TRBJ1-6
CDR3: ASTGDRDNSPLH

V: TRBV7-2
J: TRBJ1-1
CDR3: ASSLLKTEAF

V: TRBV19
J: TRBJ2-2
CDR3: ASSKGTDTGELF

V: TRBV10-2
J: TRBJ1-6
CDR3: ASSGDRDVSPLH

V: TRBV5-6
J: TRBJ2-1
CDR3: ASSSPGGSYNEQF

V: TRBV11-2
J: TRBJ2-3
CDR3: ASSLGKGPSTDTQY

V: TRBV6-6
J: TRBJ2-7
CDR3: ASSAFWQGDEQY

V: TRBV7-8
J: TRBJ1-5
CDR3: ASSSVPQVGAYQPQH

V: TRBV19
J: TRBJ2-7
CDR3: ASRDGAYEQY

V: TRBV7-9
J: TRBJ1-3
CDR3: AILPRRGNTIY

V: TRBV10-3
J: TRBJ1-1
CDR3: AISDRRGRNTEAF

V: TRBV28
J: TRBJ1-2
CDR3: ASSSGTGSFYGYT

V: TRBV5-6
J: TRBJ2-3
CDR3: ASSLISSLSTDTQY

V: TRBV7-9
J: TRBJ1-2
CDR3: ASSSTGTPAGYGYT

V: TRBV20-1
J: TRBJ1-2
CDR3: SALRANGYT

V: TRBV6-5
J: TRBJ2-7
CDR3: ASSRGLAVYEQY

V: TRBV5-1
J: TRBJ1-1
CDR3: ASSLLSPNTEAF

V: TRBV4-1
J: TRBJ2-1
CDR3: ASSQPRGESSYNEQF

V: TRBV5-1
J: TRBJ1-6
CDR3: ASTGTGNNSPLH

V: TRBV28
J: TRBJ2-3
CDR3: ASKSSKTADTQY

V: TRBV9
J: TRBJ2-5
CDR3: ASSVAAGGRETQY

V: TRBV11-1
J: TRBJ2-7
CDR3: ASSPYRTTYEQY

V: TRBV7-8
J: TRBJ2-7
CDR3: ASSRSTGGKSYEQY

V: TRBV7-6
J: TRBJ2-5
CDR3: ASSKIQGLEEAQY

V: TRBV11-2
J: TRBJ1-2
CDR3: ASSLGQGEGGYT

V: TRBV6-1
J: TRBJ1-2
CDR3: ASSEQGDGYT

V: TRBV6-1
J: TRBJ1-2
CDR3: ASSTKIDSNYGYT

V: TRBV5-1
J: TRBJ1-5
CDR3: ASSLTGQSNQPQH

V: TRBV30
J: TRBJ2-2
CDR3: AWTANRGRDTGELF

V: TRBV6-1
J: TRBJ2-3
CDR3: ASRAGLAGTDTQY